This note documents a single T cell receptor beta chain sequence. Its matching antigen is unknown. The sample belongs to a study of T cell responses to AZD1222 COVID-19 vaccine. Findings and caveats of the study: Among vaccine-associated CD4 TCRs, coverage spanned spike, with dominance at 160-218 and 743-854. Only a handful of AZD1222 recipients tested seropositive at baseline.

Samples with a second dose at about 4 or about 12 weeks were pooled together. TCRdb's table, derived via immunoSEQ multiplex PCR, lists solely in-frame clones and lacks some. The sample holds about 270,000 clones, around 93% seen once. This CDR3 comprises 17 residues. V shed 0 bases, J shed 2 bases, and the junction held 4 bases outside the gene matches. From germline, CDR1 is ENHRY and CDR2 SYGVKD. The TCR originated in an adult who received the AZD1222 COVID-19 vaccine. The specimen was peripheral blood, collected 28 days after the second AZD1222 dose. The chain carries TRBV10-3 and TRBJ2-3; 11 positions match TRBD2. The CDR3 spells CAISESIAGGNTDTQYF. The CDR3 region has the DNA TGTGCCATCAGTGAGTCGATAGCGGGAGGGAACACAGATACGCAGTATTTT.